This T cell receptor (beta chain) came from a study of T cells expressing NK-cell markers. Study details: Cells sorted as CD3+CD56+NKG2C+, CD3+CD56+NKG2C- and CD3+CD56-NKG2C+ T cells supplied the TCR beta repertoires.

This CDR3 has 13 amino acids. CDR1 and CDR2 (germline): SQVTM, ANQGSEA. TCRdb reprocessed the 5' RACE reads and reports one entry per CDR3 protein, with no DNA. There are more than 120,000 distinct CDR3 sequences in the sample, with 10% to 15% held by the top ten. The chain is built from TRBV29-1 and TRBJ2-7; the D call of TRBD1 rests on TCRdb alone, since no DNA is present to check it. Sequencing was done on a sample of blood T cells: a sorted CD56 or NKG2C T cell subset, CD4+ or CD8+ T cells, or bulk PBMC T cells (not recorded which). This TCR was sampled from a man between 18 and 29 years old in good health. CDR3 in amino acids: CSVPLADSYEQYF.